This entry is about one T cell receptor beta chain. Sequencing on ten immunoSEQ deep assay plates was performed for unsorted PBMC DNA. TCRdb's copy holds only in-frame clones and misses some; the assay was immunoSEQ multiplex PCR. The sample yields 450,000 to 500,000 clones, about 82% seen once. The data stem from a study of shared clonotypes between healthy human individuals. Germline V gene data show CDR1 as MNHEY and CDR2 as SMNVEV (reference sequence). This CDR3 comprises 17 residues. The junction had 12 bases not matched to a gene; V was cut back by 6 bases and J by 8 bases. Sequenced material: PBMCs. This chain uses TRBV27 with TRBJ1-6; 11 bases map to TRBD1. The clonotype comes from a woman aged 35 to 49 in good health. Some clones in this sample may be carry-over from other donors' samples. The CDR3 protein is CASRGRDRGSIDSPLHF. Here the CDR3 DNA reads TGTGCCAGCAGGGGCCGGGACAGGGGGTCTATTGATTCACCCCTCCACTTT.